The 3 T cell receptor beta chains presented below share a single source sample, sequenced in a study of T cell repertoires in cytomegalovirus infection. TCRdb processed the reads anew with MiXCR; each CDR3 protein has one entry. This table holds 310,000 or so distinct CDR3 sequences, roughly 15% found once. The sequenced sample was PBMCs. All receptors derive from a human donor in good health (CMV status not recorded). Some clones in this sample may be carry-over from other donors' samples.

This clonotype has at least ten counts. J is TRBJ1-4 and V is TRBV4-2; D perhaps matches TRBD1 (6 bases). The germline CDR1 and CDR2 sequences are LGHNA and YNFKEQ. Trimming cost V 1 base and J 5 bases, with 17 bases left between them. The CDR3 covers 17 residues. In DNA, the CDR3 is TGTGCCAGCAGCCAAGGAGGAGGTATTACAGGGAATGAAAAACTGTTTTTT. Its translation: CASSQGGGITGNEKLFF.

In its sample, this clonotype was seen a few times. The chain carries TRBV7-8 and TRBJ1-2; D is unresolved. Trimming took off 6 bases at V and 2 bases at J, with 13 bases between the two ends. The CDR3 contains 14 residues. Germline loops: CDR1 SGHVS, CDR2 FQNEAQ. The CDR3 DNA sequence: TGTGCCAGCAGTTTCGATTTAGGCAACTATGGCTACACCTTC. Translation: CASSFDLGNYGYTF.

This clonotype was recorded once. The rearrangement joins TRBV2 to TRBJ2-1, with 9 bases identical to TRBD2. J gave up 7 bases and V 8 bases, and 3 bases lay outside the gene matches. The CDR3 runs to 12 residues. The germline CDR1 and CDR2 sequences are SNHLY and FYNNEI. The CDR3 reads CASQSGGNEQFF. CDR3 DNA sequence: TGTGCCAGCCAAAGCGGGGGGAATGAGCAGTTCTTC.